The 22 T cell receptor beta chains presented below share a single source sample, sequenced in a study of T cells after yellow fever vaccination. From the 5' RACE reads, TCRdb called clonotypes with MiXCR, one entry per CDR3 protein. Here the sample spans about 350,000 distinct CDR3 sequences, around 10% being singletons. The starting material was PBMCs, obtained on the day of the first yellow fever vaccination. The receptors stem from a man aged 18 to 30 who received the YFV17D yellow fever vaccine.

The gene calls are TRBV7-9 and TRBJ2-5; the D gene is possibly TRBD2 (7 bases). CDR1 and CDR2 from the germline V gene are SEHNR and FQNEAQ (reference sequence). Between the trimmed V and J ends, which lost 5 bases and 1 base, there was a span of 17 bases. The CDR3 sequence is 16 residues long. The CDR3 region has the DNA TGTGCCAGCAGCCCTATGGGGCGGGGGCGCCAAGAGACCCAGTACTTC. It yields the protein CASSPMGRGRQETQYF.

The CDR3 DNA reads as TGTGCCAGTAGTATCGGCTCATTTTCGGGGCAGCCCCAGCATTTT. Its translation: CASSIGSFSGQPQHF. This chain joins TRBV19 and TRBJ1-5, with D unclear. Germline V gene data show CDR1 as LNHDA and CDR2 as SQIVND (reference sequence). The ends were cut back, 3 bases at V and 7 bases at J, with 16 bases in the middle. This CDR3 is built from 15 residues.

Only a few counts were recorded for this clonotype. J is TRBJ1-4 and V is TRBV6-5; D call uncertain. The germline V and J ends were trimmed by 0 bases and 3 bases, with 5 bases remaining between them. The CDR3 consists of 14 residues. Germline CDR1 reads MNHEY; CDR2 reads SVGAGI. This CDR3 is CASSYSAANEKLFF. The DNA for the CDR3 is TGTGCCAGCAGTTACTCAGCCGCTAATGAAAAACTGTTTTTT.

In this sample, this clonotype turned up a few times. The chain uses TRBV4-2 and TRBJ2-4; D unresolved. The V end was cut by 0 bases, the J end by 5 bases, with 8 bases between. The CDR3 contains 14 residues. Germline CDR1 and CDR2: LGHNA and YNFKEQ. The CDR3 nucleotides are TGTGCCAGCAGCCAAGAGGAAAGGGAAAACATTCAGTACTTC. It specifies CASSQEERENIQYF.

V usage is TRBV6-1 and J usage is TRBJ2-3; perhaps TRBD2 as D (5 bases). Germline V gives CDR1 MNHNS, CDR2 SASEGT. CDR3 length: 16 amino acids. Trimming left V 7 bases short and J 0 bases short, with 17 bases between. The CDR3 loop reads CASTRRLKQSTDTQYF. The CDR3 bases are TGTGCCAGCACCAGGAGGTTAAAACAGAGCACAGATACGCAGTATTTT.

The rearrangement uses TRBV5-1 and TRBJ2-6, with TRBD2 identical over 7 bases. The V and J ends lost 3 bases and 0 bases, in that order; junction bases with no gene match: 3. The CDR3 is 16 amino acids. The germline V gene has CDR1 SGHRS and CDR2 YFSETQ. The CDR3 here is CASSWGGSSGANVLTF. CDR3 sequence (DNA): TGCGCCAGCAGCTGGGGAGGGAGCTCTGGGGCCAACGTCCTGACTTTC.

A few counts support this clonotype. The V call is TRBV19, the J call TRBJ1-2; 7 positions match TRBD1. The V gene end was trimmed by 11 bases and the J gene end by 8 bases; junction bases not matched to a gene: 11. This CDR3 contains 12 residues. CDR1 and CDR2 (germline): LNHDA, SQIVND (reference sequence). CDR3 DNA sequence: TGTGCCTCGGGACAGCGAAACTCCGGCTACACCTTC. Its translation is CASGQRNSGYTF.

At least ten counts were recorded for this clonotype. The chain combines TRBV4-1 with TRBJ2-3, with 8 bases aligning to TRBD2. Looked up from germline, CDR1 is MGHRA and CDR2 is YSYEKL. This CDR3 comprises 20 residues. J lost 0 bases, V lost 3 bases, and 17 bases had no gene match. DNA of the CDR3: TGCGCCAGCAGCCAGATTGTCTTCAGATCCCAGCGGGGGAGCACAGATACGCAGTATTTT. This translates into CASSQIVFRSQRGSTDTQYF.

This chain links TRBV5-1 with TRBJ1-4; D is possibly TRBD1 (5 bases). The germline gives CDR1 SGHRS, CDR2 YFSETQ. The CDR3 is made up of 16 amino acids. Deletions cut 4 bases from V and 1 base from J, with 14 bases between. The CDR3 protein is CASSTANQGTNEKLFF. The CDR3 nucleotides read TGCGCCAGCAGCACCGCGAACCAGGGAACTAATGAAAAACTGTTTTTT. The full variable domain, its missing parts supplied by reference TRBV5-1 and TRBJ1-4, is KAGVTQTPRYLIKTRGQQVTLSCSPISGHRSVSWYQQTPGQGLQFLFEYFSETQRNKGNFPGRFSGRQFSNSRSEMNVSTLELGDSALYLCASSTANQGTNEKLFFGSGTQLSVL.

V and J are TRBV6-5 and TRBJ1-4; D not resolved. Germline V gene data show CDR1 as MNHEY and CDR2 as SVGAGI. Trimming shortened V by 0 bases and J by 2 bases, and 10 bases separated the two germline ends. The CDR3 totals 16 residues. CDR3 nucleotide sequence: TGTGCCAGCAGTTACTCGAGGCAGGTTACTAATGAAAAACTGTTTTTT. It translates to CASSYSRQVTNEKLFF.

The chain joins TRBV7-8 to TRBJ2-7, with no clear D. The germline V gene encodes CDR1 SGHVS and CDR2 FQNEAQ. The ends were cut back, 3 bases at V and 3 bases at J, with 6 bases in the middle. The CDR3 runs 12 residues. The CDR3 protein is CASSLWGYEQYV. The CDR3, as DNA: TGTGCCAGCAGCTTGTGGGGCTACGAGCAGTACGTC.

In its sample, this clonotype was seen a few times. The chain combines TRBV4-1 with TRBJ2-2; 7 nucleotides line up with TRBD2. Trimming took 1 base from V and 6 from J; bases not matched to a gene: 8. Germline lookup yields CDR1 MGHRA and CDR2 YSYEKL. The CDR3 totals 16 residues. The CDR3 DNA is TGCGCCAGCAGCCAAGTGGGGAGGGCGCGTCCCGGGGAGCTGTTTTTT. Encoded protein: CASSQVGRARPGELFF.

This clonotype was counted many times. The chain couples TRBV7-2 to TRBJ2-2; 7 positions match TRBD1. V lost 6 bases to trimming and J lost 4 bases; unmatched junction nucleotides: 8. The V gene's germline CDR1 is SGHTA and CDR2 FQGNSA. The CDR3 sequence is 15 residues long. The CDR3 loop reads CASREQGTGTGELFF. The CDR3 nucleotides are TGTGCCAGCAGGGAACAGGGGACGGGCACCGGGGAGCTGTTTTTT.

The chain carries TRBV6-2 or TRBV6-3 and TRBJ1-1; D is ambiguous. Deletions cut 1 base from V and 8 bases from J, with 5 bases between. Germline V gene data show CDR1 as MNHEY and CDR2 as SVGEGT. CDR3 length: 11 amino acids. CDR3 residues: CASSYWAEAFF. Written as DNA, the CDR3 is TGTGCCAGCAGTTACTGGGCGGAAGCTTTCTTT.

This rearrangement joins TRBV20-1 to TRBJ1-5; no clear D. This CDR3 region has 9 residues. V lost 8 bases and J lost 7, with 6 bases in between. Germline V gene sequence: CDR1 DFQATT, CDR2 SNEGSKA (reference sequence). Here the CDR3 reads CSIGQPQHF. In DNA, the CDR3 is TGCAGTATTGGGCAGCCCCAGCATTTT.

This clonotype was recorded a few times. V and J are TRBV5-6 and TRBJ2-5; 16 nucleotides agree with TRBD2. The V and J ends lost 2 bases and 5 bases, in that order; junction bases with no gene match: 6. Germline values: CDR1 SGHDT, CDR2 YYEEEE. The CDR3 covers 17 residues. The CDR3 protein is CASSFGTSGGALETQYF. The CDR3 DNA follows: TGTGCCAGCAGCTTCGGGACTAGCGGGGGGGCCTTGGAGACCCAGTACTTC. The full variable domain, its missing parts supplied by reference TRBV5-6 and TRBJ2-5, is DAGVTQSPTHLIKTRGQQVTLRCSPKSGHDTVSWYQQALGQGPQFIFQYYEEEERQRGNFPDRFSGHQFPNYSSELNVNALLLGDSALYLCASSFGTSGGALETQYFGPGTRLLVL.

In this sample, this clonotype turned up a few times. J is TRBJ1-2 and V is TRBV7-3; the match to TRBD1 covers 8 bases. Germline V gene data show CDR1 as SGHTA and CDR2 as FQGTGA. Unmatched junction bases numbered 6, after V lost 5 bases and J lost 4 bases. The CDR3 runs 14 residues. CDR3 region: CASSVQGAPYGYTF. The CDR3 DNA reads as TGTGCCAGCAGCGTCCAGGGGGCCCCCTATGGCTACACCTTC.

This clonotype was seen at least ten times. The rearrangement uses TRBV7-2 and TRBJ2-3, with a possible D match to TRBD2 (6 bases). The CDR3 is 14 residues long. CDR1 is SGHTA, CDR2 FQGNSA, per germline. Trimming shortened V by 3 bases and J by 2 bases, and 9 bases separated the two germline ends. The CDR3 spells CASSFQGLTDTQYF. The CDR3 bases are TGTGCCAGCAGCTTTCAGGGACTCACAGATACGCAGTATTTT.

This clonotype was observed a handful of times. This rearrangement joins TRBV29-1 to TRBJ2-3; 7 nucleotides match TRBD1. The junction had 18 bases not matched to a gene; V was cut back by 6 bases and J by 0 bases. Germline CDR1 reads SQVTM; CDR2 reads ANQGSEA. The CDR3 has 18 residues. In DNA, the CDR3 is TGCAGCGTGGGATGGGGTTCGGGACAGTCTACTAGCACAGATACGCAGTATTTT. It yields the protein CSVGWGSGQSTSTDTQYF.

There are a few counts of this clonotype. The chain combines TRBV18 with TRBJ2-7; TRBD2 matches 7 bases. V dropped 6 bases and J dropped 3; count of bases not matched to a gene: 8. Germline lookup yields CDR1 KGHSH and CDR2 LQKENI. The CDR3 extends over 14 amino acids. CDR3 in amino acids: CASSHTTSDYEQYV. The CDR3 DNA reads as TGTGCCAGCTCGCACACCACTAGCGACTACGAGCAGTACGTC.

The sample holds a few counts of this clonotype. V and J are TRBV7-2 and TRBJ2-2; 8 bases line up with TRBD2. V was clipped by 7 bases and J by 2 bases; unmatched bases: 3. This CDR3 spans 14 amino acids. The germline V gene encodes CDR1 SGHTA and CDR2 FQGNSA. The CDR3 region has the DNA TGTGCCAGCATCGGACTAGCTAACACCGGGGAGCTGTTTTTT. It yields the protein CASIGLANTGELFF. Full variable domain (rest looked up from reference TRBV7-2 and TRBJ2-2): GAGVSQSPSNKVTEKGKDVELRCDPISGHTALYWYRQSLGQGLEFLIYFQGNSAPDKSGLPSDRFSAERTGGSVSTLTIQRTQQEDSAVYLCASIGLANTGELFFGEGSRLTVL.

The rearrangement links TRBV4-3 to TRBJ1-1; a possible D gene is TRBD1 (5 bases). This CDR3 is 15 amino acids long. Germline loops: CDR1 LGHNA, CDR2 YSLEER. Trimming took 6 bases from V and 3 from J, leaving 17 bases between them. CDR3 in DNA: TGCGCCAGCAGACCTCTGGCAGGGTGGGACACTGAAGCTTTCTTT. It specifies CASRPLAGWDTEAFF.